The 12 T cell receptor beta chains in this list originate from one sample, sequenced in a study of blood T cell repertoires in COVID-19. The protocol was immunoSEQ multiplex PCR, while the TCRdb copy is restricted to in-frame clones and leaves out a portion. The sample records about 58,000 clones, approximately 78% being singletons. Sequencing was carried out using peripheral blood. These receptors came from a man aged 55 to 69 with COVID-19, enrolled during active disease.

This clone has a handful of counts. V gene TRBV7-9 combines with J gene TRBJ1-2, with D uncertain. The germline V gene encodes CDR1 SEHNR and CDR2 FQNEAQ (reference sequence). Between the trimmed V and J ends, which lost 7 bases and 8 bases, there was a span of 14 bases. The CDR3 contains 12 residues. CDR3 nucleotides: TGTGCCAGCATCACAAGTCCAGGAGGCTACACCTTC. Translation: CASITSPGGYTF.

The chain links TRBV6-5 to TRBJ2-7; D is perhaps TRBD1 (6 bases). The CDR3 length is 13 residues. Trimming cost V 7 bases and J 3 bases, with 13 bases left between them. The V gene's germline CDR1 is MNHEY and CDR2 SVGAGI. The DNA for the CDR3 is TGTGCCAGCAAGCACAGGGATCTCTACGAGCAGTACTTC. This gives the protein CASKHRDLYEQYF.

The chain couples TRBV10-3 to TRBJ2-3; 7 positions agree with TRBD1. Germline assignment: CDR1 ENHRY and CDR2 SYGVKD. CDR3 length equals 14 residues. Trimming took 4 bases from V and 4 from J; bases not matched to a gene: 5. The CDR3 loop reads CAISGTGSSDTQYF. For the CDR3, the DNA is TGTGCCATCAGTGGGACAGGATCCTCAGATACGCAGTATTTT.

The J gene is TRBJ2-1, the V gene TRBV9; D is undetermined. This CDR3 is 17 amino acids long. V was clipped by 4 bases and J by 2 bases, with 19 bases between them. Germline CDR1 and CDR2: SGDLS and YYNGEE. The CDR3 DNA sequence: TGTGCCAGCAGCAGCCCTTCCTCGAAGCTCACCTACAATGAGCAGTTCTTC. This codes for CASSSPSSKLTYNEQFF.

This chain uses TRBV29-1 with TRBJ1-1; no firm D call. The CDR3 spans 13 residues. Germline V gene data show CDR1 as SQVTM and CDR2 as ANQGSEA. V lost 6 bases to trimming and J lost 0 bases, with 11 bases between them. The CDR3 protein is CSVSRGMNTEAFF. The CDR3 region has the DNA TGCAGCGTGTCCCGAGGCATGAACACTGAAGCTTTCTTT.

This sequence joins TRBV5-1 and TRBJ1-4; a weak D match, TRBD1 (6 bases). Looked up from germline, CDR1 is SGHRS and CDR2 is YFSETQ. V was trimmed by 4 bases and J by 5 bases, leaving 15 bases between them. The CDR3 has 15 residues. The CDR3 DNA follows: TGCGCCAGCAGCCTACAACTACAGGGAAATGAAAAACTGTTTTTT. This sequence encodes CASSLQLQGNEKLFF.

This clone was found a few times. The CDR3 region has the DNA TGTGCCAGCAGTTATGGGAGGACTGAAGCTTTCTTT. Its translation is CASSYGRTEAFF. This chain links TRBV12-3 or TRBV12-4 with TRBJ1-1; no reliable D call. V lost 4 bases to trimming and J lost 5 bases, with 8 bases between them. This CDR3 contains 12 residues.

This chain uses TRBV9 with TRBJ2-3; D gene uncertain. The ends were cut back, 1 base at V and 2 bases at J, with 11 bases in the middle. CDR1 and CDR2 from the germline V gene are SGDLS and YYNGEE. CDR3 length: 15 amino acids. CDR3 in amino acids: CASSVFLEATDTQYF. Here the CDR3 DNA reads TGTGCCAGCAGCGTATTCCTCGAGGCCACAGATACGCAGTATTTT. Complete variable domain (other parts from reference TRBV9 and TRBJ2-3): DSGVTQTPKHLITATGQRVTLRCSPRSGDLSVYWYQQSLDQGLQFLIQYYNGEERAKGNILERFSAQQFPDLHSELNLSSLELGDSALYFCASSVFLEATDTQYFGPGTRLTVL.

The V gene is TRBV19, the J gene TRBJ2-2; 7 nucleotides match TRBD1. Germline V lookup: CDR1 LNHDA, CDR2 SQIVND (reference sequence). The CDR3 totals 14 residues. V shed 3 bases, J shed 8 bases, and the junction held 6 bases outside the gene matches. The CDR3 sequence: CASSIWDRQGELFF. The DNA for the CDR3 is TGTGCCAGTAGTATCTGGGACAGACAAGGGGAGCTGTTTTTT.

The rearrangement links TRBV25-1 to TRBJ1-2; the D is unclear. Germline CDR1 is MGHDK and CDR2 is SYGVNS. CDR3 length: 13 residues. The V end lost 6 bases, the J end lost 0 bases, and 8 bases lay between the germline ends. The CDR3, as DNA: TGTGCCAGCAGCTTAAGAGCTAACTATGGCTACACCTTC. This sequence encodes CASSLRANYGYTF.

The J gene is TRBJ2-5, the V gene TRBV6-5; a weak D match, TRBD1 (5 bases). The CDR3 has 15 amino acids. CDR1 is MNHEY and CDR2 is SVGAGI in the germline V gene. The V gene lost 6 bases and the J gene lost 2 bases, with 16 bases spanning the gap. The CDR3 DNA follows: TGTGCCAGCAGGGATCGAGGACACCCGCAAGAGACCCAGTACTTC. Translation gives CASRDRGHPQETQYF.

The rearrangement links TRBV5-1 to TRBJ1-3; TRBD1 aligns across 7 bases. There are 14 residues in the CDR3. V shed 5 bases and J 2 bases; nucleotides not matched to a gene: 4. Germline V gene lookup returns CDR1 SGHRS and CDR2 YFSETQ. CDR3 DNA: TGCGCCAGCAGTCCAGGGACAGCTGGAAACACCATATATTTT. As protein: CASSPGTAGNTIYF.